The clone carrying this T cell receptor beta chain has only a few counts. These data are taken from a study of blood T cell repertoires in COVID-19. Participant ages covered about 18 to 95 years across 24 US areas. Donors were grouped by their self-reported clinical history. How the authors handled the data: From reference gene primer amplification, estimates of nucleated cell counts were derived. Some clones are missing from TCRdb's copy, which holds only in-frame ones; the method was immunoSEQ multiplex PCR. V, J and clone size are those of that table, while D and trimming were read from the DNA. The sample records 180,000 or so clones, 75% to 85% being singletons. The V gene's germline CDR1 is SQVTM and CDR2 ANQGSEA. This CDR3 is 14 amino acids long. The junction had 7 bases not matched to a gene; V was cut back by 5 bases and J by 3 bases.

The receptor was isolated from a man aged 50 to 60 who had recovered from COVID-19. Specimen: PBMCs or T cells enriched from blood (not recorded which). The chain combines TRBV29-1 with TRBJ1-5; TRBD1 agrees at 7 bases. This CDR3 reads CSVTKGGTNQPQHF. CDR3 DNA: TGCAGCGTTACCAAAGGGGGCACCAATCAGCCCCAGCATTTT. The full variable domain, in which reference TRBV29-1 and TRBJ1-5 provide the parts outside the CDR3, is SAVISQKPSRDICQRGTSLTIQCQVDSQVTMMFWYRQQPGQSLTLIATANQGSEATYESGFVIDKFPISRPNLTFSTLTVSNMSPEDSSIYLCSVTKGGTNQPQHFGDGTRLSIL.